This T cell receptor beta chain appears in the sequencing data of a study of blood T cell repertoires in COVID-19. Background on the study: Samples representing acute and convalescent COVID-19 were sourced from the United States, Italy and Spain.

Data came from immunoSEQ multiplex PCR; TCRdb stores just in-frame clones and leaves some out. This table has 150,000 or so clones, less than 90% appearing once. The sample taken for sequencing was PBMCs or T cells enriched from blood (not recorded which). The sequence came from a woman between 50 and 59 years old who had recovered from COVID-19.

The CDR3 loop is CATGSGTGVDYGYTF. The CDR3 region has the DNA TGTGCCACCGGGAGTGGGACAGGGGTTGACTATGGCTACACCTTC. The chain uses TRBV2 and TRBJ1-2; TRBD1 agrees at 10 bases. V shed 10 bases and J 3 bases; nucleotides not matched to a gene: 11. The CDR3 runs 15 residues. The V gene's germline CDR1 is SNHLY and CDR2 FYNNEI. Variable domain in full (rest from reference TRBV2 and TRBJ1-2): EPEVTQTPSHQVTQMGQEVILRCVPISNHLYFYWYRQILGQKVEFLVSFYNNEISEKSEIFDDQFSVERPDGSNFTLKIRSTKLEDSAMYFCATGSGTGVDYGYTFGSGTRLTVV.